This T cell receptor beta chain was sequenced for a study of OX40 agonist ivuxolimab in advanced cancers. In the study overall: While on treatment, patients had intravenous ivuxolimab at 0.01 to 10 mg/kg every 2 weeks. Aged roughly 23 to 85 with a mean of about 60 years, they were around 85% male.

Comment on this clone: The antigen remains undetermined. This specimen includes other DNA sequences encoding the same CDR3.

Overall study results and limits: Patients with a partial response at 0.1-3.0 mg/kg had among the lowest clonal expansion.

The repertoire was sequenced with immunoSEQ multiplex PCR; TCRdb's copy has only in-frame clones and lacks some. The table includes more than 75,000 clones, approximately 91% detected once. V shed 3 bases and J 1 base; nucleotides not matched to a gene: 3. CDR3 size: 15 residues. Looked up from germline, CDR1 is SGHRS and CDR2 is YFSETQ. The sequencing used CD4+ or CD8+ T cells sorted from blood, collected in a trial of the OX40 agonist ivuxolimab. The source of this sequence is an adult with an advanced solid tumor such as melanoma, head and neck, liver or kidney cancer. The chain is built from TRBV5-1 and TRBJ2-1; 8 bases agree with TRBD2. CDR3 DNA: TGCGCCAGCAGCTCCGGGACTAGTTCCTACAATGAGCAGTTCTTC. Translation gives CASSSGTSSYNEQFF.